Below, 4 T cell receptor beta chains from the same sample are listed, as sequenced in a study of tumor-infiltrating lymphocytes in primary liver carcinoma. Scientists recovered RNA and DNA together from roughly 21-30 mg of unsorted bulk tissue. The researchers produced TCR beta cDNA from around 0.5 ug total RNA with a constant-region primer. Three rounds of nested multiplex PCR with slightly modified ARM-PCR produced TCR beta libraries. Amplification in the first two PCR rounds was performed using TRBV1-TRBV30 forward primers and a C-beta reverse primer for around 9 cycles each. Each CDR3 protein gets one entry after TCRdb re-called the multiplex PCR reads with MiXCR. Of 99,000 or so distinct CDR3 sequences listed, roughly 80% are singletons. Sequenced: liver tumor tissue from sampling region 3. Subset meaning: tumor region T3, left-lateral pole. These receptors were obtained from a man aged 35 to 55 with primary liver carcinoma and hepatitis B virus infection.

With respect to this clonotype: A read error may produce the germline difference seen at one junction end. J is TRBJ2-5 and V is TRBV5-1; 7 bases line up with TRBD2. The CDR3 contains 14 residues. The V gene's germline CDR1 is SGHRS and CDR2 YFSETQ. The CDR3 sequence is CASRSGKPQETQYF. The CDR3 DNA reads TGCGCCAGCAGGAGCGGGAAGCCTCAAGAGACCCAGTATTTC.

Worth noting for this clonotype: An end of the junction does not agree with germline; a read error may underlie this. The rearrangement uses TRBV6-1 and TRBJ1-2; a weak D match, TRBD1 (5 bases). Per the germline V gene, CDR1 is MNHNS and CDR2 is SASEGT. This CDR3 comprises 11 residues. CDR3 loop: CASTTGFGYIF. In DNA form, the CDR3 reads TGTGCCAGCACCACAGGATTCGGCTACATCTTC.

This clonotype was detected many times. V is TRBV29-1 and J is TRBJ1-2; maybe TRBD1 (5 bases). Per germline, CDR1 SQVTM and CDR2 ANQGSEA. The CDR3 extends over 11 amino acids. Trimming took 7 bases from V and 4 from J, leaving 10 bases between them. CDR3 bases: TGCAGCGATGGGACTTTCTATGGCTACACCTTC. It specifies CSDGTFYGYTF.

This clonotype was detected a few times. Compared with germline, one end of the junction differs, possibly owing to a read error. The chain combines TRBV11-2 with TRBJ2-2, with D possibly matching TRBD2 (5 bases). Germline V gene data show CDR1 as SGHAT and CDR2 as FQNNGV. CDR3 size: 14 residues. Here the CDR3 reads CVSSADSDTGELFF. CDR3 DNA: TGTGTCAGCAGCGCGGACTCGGACACCGGGGAGCTGTTTTTT.